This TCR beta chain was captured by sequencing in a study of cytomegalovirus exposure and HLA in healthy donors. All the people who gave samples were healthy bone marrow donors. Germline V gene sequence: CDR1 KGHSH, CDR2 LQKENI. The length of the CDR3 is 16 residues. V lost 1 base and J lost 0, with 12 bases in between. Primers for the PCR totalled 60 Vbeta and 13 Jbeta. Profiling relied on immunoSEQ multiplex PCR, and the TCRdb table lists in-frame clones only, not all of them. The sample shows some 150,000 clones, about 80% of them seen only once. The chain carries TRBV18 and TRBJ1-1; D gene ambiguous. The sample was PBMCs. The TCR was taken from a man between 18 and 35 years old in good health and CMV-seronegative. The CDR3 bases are TGTGCCAGCTCACCACTTCCGGAGATAATGAACACTGAAGCTTTCTTT. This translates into CASSPLPEIMNTEAFF.